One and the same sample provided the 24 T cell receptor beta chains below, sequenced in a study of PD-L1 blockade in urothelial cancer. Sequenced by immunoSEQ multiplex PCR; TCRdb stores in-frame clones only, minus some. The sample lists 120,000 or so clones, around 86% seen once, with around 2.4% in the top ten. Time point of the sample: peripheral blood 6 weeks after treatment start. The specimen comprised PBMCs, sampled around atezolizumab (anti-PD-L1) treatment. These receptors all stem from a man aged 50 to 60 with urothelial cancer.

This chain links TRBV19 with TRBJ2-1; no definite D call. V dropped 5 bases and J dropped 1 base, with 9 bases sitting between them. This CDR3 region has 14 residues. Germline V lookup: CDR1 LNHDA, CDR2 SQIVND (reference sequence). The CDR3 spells CASSDLVSYNEQFF. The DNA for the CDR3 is TGTGCCAGTAGTGACCTAGTATCCTACAATGAGCAGTTCTTC.

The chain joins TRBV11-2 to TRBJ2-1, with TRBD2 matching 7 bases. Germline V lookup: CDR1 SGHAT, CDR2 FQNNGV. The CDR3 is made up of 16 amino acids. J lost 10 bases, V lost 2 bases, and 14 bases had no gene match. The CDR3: CASSLQWRLADVEQFF. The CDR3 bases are TGTGCCAGCAGCTTACAATGGCGGCTAGCGGACGTCGAGCAGTTCTTC.

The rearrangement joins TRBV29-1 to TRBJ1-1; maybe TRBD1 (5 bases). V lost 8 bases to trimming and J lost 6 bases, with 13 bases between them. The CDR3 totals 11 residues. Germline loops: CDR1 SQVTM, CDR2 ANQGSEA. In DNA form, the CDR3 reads TGCAGCACCGGACACGTGTCTGAAGCTTTCTTT. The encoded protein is CSTGHVSEAFF.

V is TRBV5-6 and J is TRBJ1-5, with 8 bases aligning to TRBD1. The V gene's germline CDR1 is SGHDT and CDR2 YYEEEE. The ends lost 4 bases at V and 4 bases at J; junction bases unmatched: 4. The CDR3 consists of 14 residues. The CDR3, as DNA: TGTGCCAGCAGCCCAGGGGGCAGGAATCAGCCCCAGCATTTT. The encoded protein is CASSPGGRNQPQHF. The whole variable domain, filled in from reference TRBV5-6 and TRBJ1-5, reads DAGVTQSPTHLIKTRGQQVTLRCSPKSGHDTVSWYQQALGQGPQFIFQYYEEEERQRGNFPDRFSGHQFPNYSSELNVNALLLGDSALYLCASSPGGRNQPQHFGDGTRLSIL.

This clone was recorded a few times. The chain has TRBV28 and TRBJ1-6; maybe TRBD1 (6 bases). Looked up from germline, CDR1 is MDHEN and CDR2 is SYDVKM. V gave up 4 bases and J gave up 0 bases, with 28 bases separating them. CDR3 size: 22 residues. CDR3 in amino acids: CASSSPLPKQGTSSSYNSPLHF. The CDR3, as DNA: TGTGCCAGCAGTTCCCCTTTGCCGAAACAGGGTACTTCGAGCTCCTATAATTCACCCCTCCACTTT.

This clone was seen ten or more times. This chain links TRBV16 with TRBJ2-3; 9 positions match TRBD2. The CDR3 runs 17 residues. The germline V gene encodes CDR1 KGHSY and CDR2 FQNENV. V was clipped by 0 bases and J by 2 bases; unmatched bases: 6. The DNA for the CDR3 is TGTGCCAGCAGCCAATCGGTTAGCGGGAGTCTCACAGATACGCAGTATTTT. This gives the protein CASSQSVSGSLTDTQYF. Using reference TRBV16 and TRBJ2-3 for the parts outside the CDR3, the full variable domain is GEEVAQTPKHLVRGEGQKAKLYCAPIKGHSYVFWYQQVLKNEFKFLISFQNENVFDETGMPKERFSAKCLPNSPCSLEIQATKLEDSAVYFCASSQSVSGSLTDTQYFGPGTRLTVL.

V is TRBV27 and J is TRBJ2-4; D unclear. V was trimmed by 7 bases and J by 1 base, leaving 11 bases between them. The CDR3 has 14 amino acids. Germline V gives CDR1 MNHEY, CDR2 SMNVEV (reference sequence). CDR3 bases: TGTGCCAGCAAGCCGGGTACTGCCAAAAACATTCAGTACTTC. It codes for CASKPGTAKNIQYF.

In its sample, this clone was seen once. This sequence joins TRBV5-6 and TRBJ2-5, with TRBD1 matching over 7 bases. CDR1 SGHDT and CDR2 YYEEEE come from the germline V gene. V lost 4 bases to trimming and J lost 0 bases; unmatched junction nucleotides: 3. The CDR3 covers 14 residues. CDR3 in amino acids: CASSVGTDQETQYF. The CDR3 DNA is TGTGCCAGCAGCGTAGGGACAGACCAAGAGACCCAGTACTTC.

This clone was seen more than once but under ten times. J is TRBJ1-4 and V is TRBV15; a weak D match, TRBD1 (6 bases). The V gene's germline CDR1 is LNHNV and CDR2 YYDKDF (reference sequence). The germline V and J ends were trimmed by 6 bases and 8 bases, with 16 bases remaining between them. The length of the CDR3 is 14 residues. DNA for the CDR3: TGTGCCACCAGGGAGGGGGGGGCGTGGGAAAAACTGTTTTTT. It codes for CATREGGAWEKLFF.

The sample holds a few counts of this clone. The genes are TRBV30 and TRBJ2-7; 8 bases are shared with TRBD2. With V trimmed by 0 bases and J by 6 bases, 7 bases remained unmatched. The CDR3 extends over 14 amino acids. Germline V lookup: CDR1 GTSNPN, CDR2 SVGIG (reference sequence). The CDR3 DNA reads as TGTGCCTGGAGTGTATCGGGGGGGACGGGCGAGCAGTACTTC. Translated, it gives CAWSVSGGTGEQYF. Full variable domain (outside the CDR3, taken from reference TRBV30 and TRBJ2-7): SQTIHQWPATLVQPVGSPLSLECTVEGTSNPNLYWYRQAAGRGLQLLFYSVGIGQISSEVPQNLSASRPQDRQFILSSKKLLLSDSGFYLCAWSVSGGTGEQYFGPGTRLTVT.

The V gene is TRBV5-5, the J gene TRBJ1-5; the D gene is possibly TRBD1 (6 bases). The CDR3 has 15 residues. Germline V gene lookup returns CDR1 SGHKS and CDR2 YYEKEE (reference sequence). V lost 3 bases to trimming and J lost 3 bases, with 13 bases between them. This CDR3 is CASSSTGTSNQPQHF. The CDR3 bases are TGTGCCAGCAGCTCTACAGGGACCTCCAATCAGCCCCAGCATTTT.

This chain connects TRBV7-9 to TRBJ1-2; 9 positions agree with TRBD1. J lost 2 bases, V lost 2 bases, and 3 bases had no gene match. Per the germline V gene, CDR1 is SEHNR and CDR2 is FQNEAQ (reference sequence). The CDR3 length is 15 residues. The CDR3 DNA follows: TGTGCCAGCAGCTTATCGACAGGGGGGAACTATGGCTACACCTTC. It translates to CASSLSTGGNYGYTF.

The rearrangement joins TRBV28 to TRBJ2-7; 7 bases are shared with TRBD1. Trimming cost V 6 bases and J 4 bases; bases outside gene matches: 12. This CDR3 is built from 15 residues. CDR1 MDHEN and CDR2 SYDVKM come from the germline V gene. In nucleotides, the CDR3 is TGTGCCAGCAGGACAGGGAAAGGAGTACGTTACGAGCAGTACTTC. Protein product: CASRTGKGVRYEQYF.

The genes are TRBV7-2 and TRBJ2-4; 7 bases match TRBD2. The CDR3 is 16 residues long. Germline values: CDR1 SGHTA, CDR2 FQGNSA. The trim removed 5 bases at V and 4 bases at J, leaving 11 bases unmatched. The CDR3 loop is CASSLRGTTEKNIQYF. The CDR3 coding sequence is TGTGCCAGCAGCCTACGGGGGACTACCGAGAAAAACATTCAGTACTTC.

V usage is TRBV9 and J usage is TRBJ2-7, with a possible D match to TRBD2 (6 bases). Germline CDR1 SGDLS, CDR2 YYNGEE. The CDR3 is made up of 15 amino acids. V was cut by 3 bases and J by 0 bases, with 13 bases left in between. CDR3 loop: CASSASGDYSYEQYF. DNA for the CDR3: TGTGCCAGCAGCGCGTCGGGAGACTACTCCTACGAGCAGTACTTC.

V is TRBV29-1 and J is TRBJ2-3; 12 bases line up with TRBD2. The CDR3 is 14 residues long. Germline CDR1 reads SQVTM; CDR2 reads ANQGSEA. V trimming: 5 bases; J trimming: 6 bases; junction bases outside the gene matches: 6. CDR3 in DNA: TGCAGCGTTACGACTAGCGGGAGCCTGGATACGCAGTATTTT. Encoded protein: CSVTTSGSLDTQYF.

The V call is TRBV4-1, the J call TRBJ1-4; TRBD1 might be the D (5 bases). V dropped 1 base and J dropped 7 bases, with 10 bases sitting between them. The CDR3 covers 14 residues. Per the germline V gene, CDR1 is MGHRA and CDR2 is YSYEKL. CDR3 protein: CASSQVGEGEKLFF. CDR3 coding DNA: TGCGCCAGCAGCCAAGTAGGGGAAGGTGAAAAACTGTTTTTT.

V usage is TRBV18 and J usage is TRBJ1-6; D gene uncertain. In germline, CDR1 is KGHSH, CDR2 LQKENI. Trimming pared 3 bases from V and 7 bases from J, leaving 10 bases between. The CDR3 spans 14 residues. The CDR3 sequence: CASSPQSVNSPLHF. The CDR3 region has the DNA TGTGCCAGCTCACCCCAGAGCGTGAATTCACCCCTCCACTTT.

The CDR3 sequence is CASSLRRTGKNTTDTQYF. In nucleotides, the CDR3 is TGTGCCAGCAGCCTCAGACGGACAGGGAAGAACACTACAGATACGCAGTATTTT. The gene calls are TRBV7-3 and TRBJ2-3, with 8 bases matching TRBD1. The CDR3 has 18 residues. The ends lost 5 bases at V and 3 bases at J; junction bases unmatched: 16. Germline V gene sequence: CDR1 SGHTA, CDR2 FQGTGA.

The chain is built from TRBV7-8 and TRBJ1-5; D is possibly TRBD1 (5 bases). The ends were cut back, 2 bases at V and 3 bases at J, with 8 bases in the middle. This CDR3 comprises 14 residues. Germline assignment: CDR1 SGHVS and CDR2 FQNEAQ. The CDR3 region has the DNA TGTGCCAGCAGCTTAAACAGGAACAATCAGCCCCAGCATTTT. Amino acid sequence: CASSLNRNNQPQHF.

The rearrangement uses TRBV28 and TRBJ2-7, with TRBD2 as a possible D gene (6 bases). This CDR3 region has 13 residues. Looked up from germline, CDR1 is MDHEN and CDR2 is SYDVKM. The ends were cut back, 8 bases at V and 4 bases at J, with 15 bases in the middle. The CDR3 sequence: CASRRMGGYEQYF. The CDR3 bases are TGTGCCAGCCGCCGGATGGGAGGTTACGAGCAGTACTTC.

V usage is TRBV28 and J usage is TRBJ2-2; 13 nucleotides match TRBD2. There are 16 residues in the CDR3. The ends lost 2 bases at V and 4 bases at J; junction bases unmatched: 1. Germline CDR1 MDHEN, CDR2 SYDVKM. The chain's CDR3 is CASSLGLAGVTGELFF. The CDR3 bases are TGTGCCAGCAGTTTAGGACTAGCGGGAGTCACCGGGGAGCTGTTTTTT.

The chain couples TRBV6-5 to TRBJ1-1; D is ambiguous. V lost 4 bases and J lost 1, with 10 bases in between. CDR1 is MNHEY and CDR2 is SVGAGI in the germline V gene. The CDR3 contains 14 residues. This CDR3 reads CASSLLQRNTEAFF. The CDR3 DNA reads TGTGCCAGCAGTTTATTACAGAGGAACACTGAAGCTTTCTTT.

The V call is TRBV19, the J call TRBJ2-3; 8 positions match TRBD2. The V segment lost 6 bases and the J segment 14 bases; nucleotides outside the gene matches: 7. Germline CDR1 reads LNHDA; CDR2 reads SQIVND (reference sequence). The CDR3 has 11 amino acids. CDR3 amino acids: CASRTGTSMYF. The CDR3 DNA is TGTGCCAGTAGAACCGGGACTAGTATGTATTTT. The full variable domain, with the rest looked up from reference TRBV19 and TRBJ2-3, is DGGITQSPKYLFRKEGQNVTLSCEQNLNHDAMYWYRQDPGQGLRLIYYSQIVNDFQKGDIAEGYSVSREKKESFPLTVTSAQKNPTAFYLCASRTGTSMYFGPGTRLTVL.